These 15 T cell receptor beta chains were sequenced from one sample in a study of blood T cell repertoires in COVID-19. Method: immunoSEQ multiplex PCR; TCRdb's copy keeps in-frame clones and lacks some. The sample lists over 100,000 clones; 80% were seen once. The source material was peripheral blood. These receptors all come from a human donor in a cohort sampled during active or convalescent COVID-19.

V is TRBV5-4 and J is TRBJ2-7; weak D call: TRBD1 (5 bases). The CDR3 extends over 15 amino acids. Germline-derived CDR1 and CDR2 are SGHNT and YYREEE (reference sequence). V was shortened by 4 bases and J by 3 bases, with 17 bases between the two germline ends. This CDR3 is CASSAAPRADYEQYF. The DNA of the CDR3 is TGTGCCAGCAGCGCCGCCCCCAGGGCCGACTACGAGCAGTACTTC. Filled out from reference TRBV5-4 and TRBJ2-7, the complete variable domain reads ETGVTQSPTHLIKTRGQQVTLRCSSQSGHNTVSWYQQALGQGPQFIFQYYREEENGRGNFPPRFSGLQFPNYSSELNVNALELDDSALYLCASSAAPRADYEQYFGPGTRLTVT.

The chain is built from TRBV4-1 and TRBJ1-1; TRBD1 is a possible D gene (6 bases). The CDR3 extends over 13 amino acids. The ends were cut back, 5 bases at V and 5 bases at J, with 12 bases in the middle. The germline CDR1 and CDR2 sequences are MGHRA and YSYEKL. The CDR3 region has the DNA TGCGCCAGCAGCTACAGGGTAGGAACTGAAGCTTTCTTT. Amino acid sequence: CASSYRVGTEAFF.

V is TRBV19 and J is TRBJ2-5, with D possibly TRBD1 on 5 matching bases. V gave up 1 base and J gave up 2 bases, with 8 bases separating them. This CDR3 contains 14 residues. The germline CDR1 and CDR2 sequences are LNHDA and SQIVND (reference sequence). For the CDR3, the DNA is TGTGCCAGTAGTATAGCGACAGCTCAAGAGACCCAGTACTTC. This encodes CASSIATAQETQYF.

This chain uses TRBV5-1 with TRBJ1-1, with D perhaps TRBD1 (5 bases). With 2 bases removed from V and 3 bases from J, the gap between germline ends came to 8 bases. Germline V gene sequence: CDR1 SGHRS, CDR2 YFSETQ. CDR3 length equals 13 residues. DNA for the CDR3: TGCGCCAGCAGCTTATCAGGGTACACTGAAGCTTTCTTT. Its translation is CASSLSGYTEAFF. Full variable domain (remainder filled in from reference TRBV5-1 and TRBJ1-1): KAGVTQTPRYLIKTRGQQVTLSCSPISGHRSVSWYQQTPGQGLQFLFEYFSETQRNKGNFPGRFSGRQFSNSRSEMNVSTLELGDSALYLCASSLSGYTEAFFGQGTRLTVV.

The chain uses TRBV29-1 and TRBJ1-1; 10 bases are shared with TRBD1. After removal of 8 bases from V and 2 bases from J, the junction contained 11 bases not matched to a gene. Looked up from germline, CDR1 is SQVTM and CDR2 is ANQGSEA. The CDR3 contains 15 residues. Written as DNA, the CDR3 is TGCAGCTTCTTAGGGGGACAGGGGATCAACACTGAAGCTTTCTTT. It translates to CSFLGGQGINTEAFF.

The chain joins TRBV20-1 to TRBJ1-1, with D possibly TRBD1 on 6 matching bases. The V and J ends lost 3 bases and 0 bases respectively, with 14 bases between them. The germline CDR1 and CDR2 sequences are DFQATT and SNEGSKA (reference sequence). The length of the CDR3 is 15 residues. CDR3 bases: TGCAGTGCTAGTTCCTCCGGACAGCTGAACACTGAAGCTTTCTTT. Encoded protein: CSASSSGQLNTEAFF.

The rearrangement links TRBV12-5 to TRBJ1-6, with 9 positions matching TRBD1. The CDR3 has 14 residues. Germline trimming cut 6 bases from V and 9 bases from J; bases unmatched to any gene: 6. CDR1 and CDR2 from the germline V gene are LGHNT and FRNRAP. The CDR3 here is CASGAGTGFSPLHF. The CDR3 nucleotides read TGTGCTAGTGGAGCCGGGACAGGGTTTTCACCCCTCCACTTT.

Written as DNA, the CDR3 is TGTGCCACCAGTGGAACAGCCTCGAGCACCGGGGAGCTGTTTTTT. It codes for CATSGTASSTGELFF. The genes are TRBV24-1 and TRBJ2-2; D uncertain. Trimming shortened V by 5 bases and J by 4 bases, and 13 bases separated the two germline ends. The CDR3 consists of 15 residues. CDR1 and CDR2 from the germline V gene are KGHDR and SFDVKD.

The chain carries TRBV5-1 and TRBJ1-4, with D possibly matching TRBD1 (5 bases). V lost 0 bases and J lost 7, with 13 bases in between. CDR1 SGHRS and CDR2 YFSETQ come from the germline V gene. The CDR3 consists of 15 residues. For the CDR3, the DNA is TGCGCCAGCAGCTTGGTGTGGGGGGGTAGTGAAAAACTGTTTTTT. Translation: CASSLVWGGSEKLFF.

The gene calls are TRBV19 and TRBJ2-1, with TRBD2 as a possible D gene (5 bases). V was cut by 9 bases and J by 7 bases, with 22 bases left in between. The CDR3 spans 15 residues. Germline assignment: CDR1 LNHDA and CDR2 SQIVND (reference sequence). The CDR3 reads CASPPPGLEWNEQFF. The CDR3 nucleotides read TGTGCCAGCCCACCCCCAGGACTGGAGTGGAATGAGCAGTTCTTC. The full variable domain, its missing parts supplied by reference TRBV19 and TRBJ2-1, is DGGITQSPKYLFRKEGQNVTLSCEQNLNHDAMYWYRQDPGQGLRLIYYSQIVNDFQKGDIAEGYSVSREKKESFPLTVTSAQKNPTAFYLCASPPPGLEWNEQFFGPGTRLTVL.

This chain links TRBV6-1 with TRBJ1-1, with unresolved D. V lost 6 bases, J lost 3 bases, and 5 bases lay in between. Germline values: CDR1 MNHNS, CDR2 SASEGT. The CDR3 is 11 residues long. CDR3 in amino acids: CASSLYTEAFF. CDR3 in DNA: TGTGCCAGCAGCCTATACACTGAAGCTTTCTTT.

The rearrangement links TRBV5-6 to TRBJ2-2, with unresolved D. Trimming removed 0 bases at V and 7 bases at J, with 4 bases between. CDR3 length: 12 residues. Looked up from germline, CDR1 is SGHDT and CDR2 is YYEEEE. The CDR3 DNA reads TGTGCCAGCAGCTTGGAGCTCGGGGAGCTGTTTTTT. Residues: CASSLELGELFF.

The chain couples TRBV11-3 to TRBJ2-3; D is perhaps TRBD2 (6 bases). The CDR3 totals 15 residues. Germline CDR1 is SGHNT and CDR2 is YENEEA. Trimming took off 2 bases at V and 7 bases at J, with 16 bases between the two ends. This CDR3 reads CASSLQSSARNTQYF. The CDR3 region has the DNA TGTGCCAGCAGCTTACAGTCTAGCGCACGAAATACGCAGTATTTT.

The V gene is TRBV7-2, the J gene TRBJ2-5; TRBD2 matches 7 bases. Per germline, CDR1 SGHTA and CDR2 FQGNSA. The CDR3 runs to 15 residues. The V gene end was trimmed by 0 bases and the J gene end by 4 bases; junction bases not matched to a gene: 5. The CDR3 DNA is TGTGCCAGCAGCTTAGCCGGCGGGGGAGGAGAGACCCAGTACTTC. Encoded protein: CASSLAGGGGETQYF.

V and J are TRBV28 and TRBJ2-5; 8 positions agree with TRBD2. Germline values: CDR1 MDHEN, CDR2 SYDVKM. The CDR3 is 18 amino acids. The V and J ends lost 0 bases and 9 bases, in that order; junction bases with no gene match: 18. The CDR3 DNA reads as TGTGCCAGCAGTTTATGGTCCGTCGGAGTAGCGGGGACGAGGGCCCAGTACTTC. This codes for CASSLWSVGVAGTRAQYF.